This is a list of T cell receptor beta chains from one sample in a study of blood T cell repertoires in COVID-19. TCRdb keeps only in-frame clones here, not all; method: immunoSEQ multiplex PCR. The table includes over 200,000 clones, more than 75% detected once. The sequencing input was peripheral blood. These receptor sequences come from a woman in her thirties who had recovered from COVID-19. The CDR3 runs from the conserved cysteine through the conserved F or W. D genes are given only for firm matches. Size is omitted from some rows. Given values are once, few, many or a class for expanded clones.

d_call: NA; j_call: TRBJ2-3; clone_size: NA; v_call: TRBV19; cdr3_nt: TGTGCCAGTAGCCGCTATACTAGCACAGATACGCAGTATTTT; cdr3_aa: CASSRYTSTDTQYF
d_call: NA; j_call: TRBJ1-2; clone_size: NA; v_call: TRBV12-5; cdr3_nt: TGTGCTAGTGGTTTGAAAATCACGGGACTCCGCGCCCCCTATGGCTACACCTTC; cdr3_aa: CASGLKITGLRAPYGYTF
d_call: NA; j_call: TRBJ2-7; clone_size: NA; v_call: TRBV5-4; cdr3_nt: TGTGCCAGCAGCTTGGGAGGCTACGAGCAGTACTTC; cdr3_aa: CASSLGGYEQYF
d_call: TRBD1; j_call: TRBJ2-5; clone_size: NA; v_call: TRBV6-6; cdr3_nt: TGTGCCAGCAGTTACGCAGTCCCAGGGGGCAAAGAGACCCAGTACTTC; cdr3_aa: CASSYAVPGGKETQYF
d_call: TRBD1; j_call: TRBJ2-1; clone_size: NA; v_call: TRBV2; cdr3_nt: TGTGCCAGCAGTCAGGGGGTTATTCACAATGAGCAGTTCTTC; cdr3_aa: CASSQGVIHNEQFF
d_call: NA; j_call: TRBJ2-7; clone_size: NA; v_call: TRBV13; cdr3_nt: TGTGCCAGCAGCTTGGCTAGGCGGGTCCCCGAGCAGTACTTC; cdr3_aa: CASSLARRVPEQYF
d_call: NA; j_call: TRBJ1-1; clone_size: few; v_call: TRBV5-1; cdr3_nt: TGCGCCAGCAGTGCCACAATGAACACTGAAGCTTTCTTT; cdr3_aa: CASSATMNTEAFF
d_call: NA; j_call: TRBJ2-7; clone_size: NA; v_call: TRBV29-1; cdr3_nt: TGCAGCGTTGAAGACCGACAGGCTGAACAGTACTTC; cdr3_aa: CSVEDRQAEQYF
d_call: NA; j_call: TRBJ2-7; clone_size: NA; v_call: TRBV10-3; cdr3_nt: TGTGCCATCAGTGATACGGGGGTCACCTCCTACGAGCAGTACTTC; cdr3_aa: CAISDTGVTSYEQYF
d_call: TRBD1; j_call: TRBJ1-6; clone_size: few; v_call: TRBV7-9; cdr3_nt: TGTGCCAGCAGCGACAGCGACAGGGCCCAATACGGGAATAATTCACCCCTCCACTTT; cdr3_aa: CASSDSDRAQYGNNSPLHF
d_call: NA; j_call: TRBJ2-2; clone_size: NA; v_call: TRBV11-3; cdr3_nt: TGTGCCAGCAGCTTGTTTCGGAACACCGGGGAGCTGTTTTTT; cdr3_aa: CASSLFRNTGELFF
d_call: NA; j_call: TRBJ2-5; clone_size: NA; v_call: TRBV7-5; cdr3_nt: TGTGTCAGAAGCCTGGACAGGGTTTGGGAGACCCAGTACTTC; cdr3_aa: CVRSLDRVWETQYF
d_call: NA; j_call: TRBJ2-1; clone_size: NA; v_call: TRBV29-1; cdr3_nt: TGCAGCGTTGAAGGGGCATCCTACAATGAGCAGTTCTTC; cdr3_aa: CSVEGASYNEQFF
d_call: TRBD2; j_call: TRBJ2-3; clone_size: NA; v_call: TRBV27; cdr3_nt: TGTGCCAGCAGCAGAGCGGGGGGCATCACAGATACGCAGTATTTT; cdr3_aa: CASSRAGGITDTQYF
d_call: NA; j_call: TRBJ2-2; clone_size: once; v_call: TRBV5-5; cdr3_nt: TGTGCCAGCAGCTTTCTACTAAAGAAGTCCGTGAACACCGGGGAGCTGTTTTTT; cdr3_aa: CASSFLLKKSVNTGELFF
d_call: NA; j_call: TRBJ1-2; clone_size: NA; v_call: TRBV30; cdr3_nt: TGTGCCTGGAGTGCAGGGTATGGCTACACCTTC; cdr3_aa: CAWSAGYGYTF
d_call: TRBD1; j_call: TRBJ2-7; clone_size: NA; v_call: TRBV6-2/TRBV6-3; cdr3_nt: TGTGCCAGCAGTTACATCGCGCCGGGACAGGGAGGCCACGAGCAGTACTTC; cdr3_aa: CASSYIAPGQGGHEQYF
d_call: TRBD1; j_call: TRBJ2-6; clone_size: NA; v_call: TRBV27; cdr3_nt: TGTGCCAGCAGTTTAGTCGGGACAGGCTCGGATGGGGCCAACGTCCTGACTTTC; cdr3_aa: CASSLVGTGSDGANVLTF
d_call: NA; j_call: TRBJ1-5; clone_size: NA; v_call: TRBV7-2; cdr3_nt: TGTGCCAGCAGCCTAAATAGTGGACATACTTGGGATAGCAATCAGCCCCAGCATTTT; cdr3_aa: CASSLNSGHTWDSNQPQHF
d_call: TRBD2; j_call: TRBJ2-7; clone_size: NA; v_call: TRBV13; cdr3_nt: TGTGCCAGCAGCTACCCTTCCAGCGGGGGGGTTTACGAGCAGTACTTC; cdr3_aa: CASSYPSSGGVYEQYF
d_call: TRBD1; j_call: TRBJ1-1; clone_size: few; v_call: TRBV2; cdr3_nt: TGTGCCAGCAGCCCACAGGGGGCCACTGAAGCTTTCTTT; cdr3_aa: CASSPQGATEAFF
d_call: TRBD2; j_call: TRBJ2-1; clone_size: NA; v_call: TRBV7-9; cdr3_nt: TGTGCCAGCAGCTTAAGGCTAGCGGGGGACAATGAGCAGTTCTTC; cdr3_aa: CASSLRLAGDNEQFF
d_call: TRBD1; j_call: TRBJ2-1; clone_size: NA; v_call: TRBV6-2/TRBV6-3; cdr3_nt: TGTGCCAGCAGTTACCCCGGGACAGGGGTTTTCGGCTCCTACAATGAGCAGTTCTTC; cdr3_aa: CASSYPGTGVFGSYNEQFF
d_call: TRBD1; j_call: TRBJ1-6; clone_size: NA; v_call: TRBV27; cdr3_nt: TGTGCCAGCAGTTTTTGGCCAGGGGGATTATCCCTCCACTTT; cdr3_aa: CASSFWPGGLSLHF
d_call: NA; j_call: TRBJ1-3; clone_size: NA; v_call: TRBV6-5; cdr3_nt: TGTGCCAGCAGCGCCGGCCCTAGCTCTGGAAACACCATATATTTT; cdr3_aa: CASSAGPSSGNTIYF
d_call: TRBD1; j_call: TRBJ2-5; clone_size: NA; v_call: TRBV18; cdr3_nt: TGTGCCAGCTCACTACTCGCCCGGACAGGGGGAGAGACCCAGTACTTC; cdr3_aa: CASSLLARTGGETQYF
d_call: NA; j_call: TRBJ2-7; clone_size: NA; v_call: TRBV27; cdr3_nt: TGTGCCAGCAGTTGGATGACCCAACGGAGGCCCTTCGAGCAGTACTTC; cdr3_aa: CASSWMTQRRPFEQYF
d_call: TRBD1; j_call: TRBJ1-5; clone_size: many; v_call: TRBV5-1; cdr3_nt: TGCGCCAGCAGCCCAGGACAGGGTGGGAGCAATCAGCCCCAGCATTTT; cdr3_aa: CASSPGQGGSNQPQHF
d_call: NA; j_call: TRBJ1-1; clone_size: NA; v_call: TRBV5-1; cdr3_nt: TGCGCCAGCAGCTTGGTCGCAGGAAACACTGAAGCTTTCTTT; cdr3_aa: CASSLVAGNTEAFF
d_call: TRBD2; j_call: TRBJ2-1; clone_size: NA; v_call: TRBV11-3; cdr3_nt: TGTGCCAGCAGCTCCGGGACTAGCGGGGGGGCCGGCGAGCAGTTCTTC; cdr3_aa: CASSSGTSGGAGEQFF
d_call: NA; j_call: TRBJ1-2; clone_size: once; v_call: TRBV7-9; cdr3_nt: TGTGCCAGCAGCCATAGGGCAGGGCGGGAATATAACTATGGCTACACCTTC; cdr3_aa: CASSHRAGREYNYGYTF
d_call: TRBD1; j_call: TRBJ1-6; clone_size: once; v_call: TRBV6-6; cdr3_nt: TGTGCCAGCAGTTCCACTACAGGGGGCGGTAATTCACCCCTCCACTTT; cdr3_aa: CASSSTTGGGNSPLHF
d_call: NA; j_call: TRBJ2-5; clone_size: NA; v_call: TRBV7-7; cdr3_nt: TGTGCCAGCAGCTTAGCGGGCGGGGTCCAAGAGACCCAGTACTTC; cdr3_aa: CASSLAGGVQETQYF
d_call: TRBD2; j_call: TRBJ2-5; clone_size: NA; v_call: TRBV6-6; cdr3_nt: TGTGCCAGCAGTTACTCGATGGCGGGGGGGAGAGAGACCCAGTACTTC; cdr3_aa: CASSYSMAGGRETQYF
d_call: TRBD1; j_call: TRBJ1-1; clone_size: NA; v_call: TRBV7-2; cdr3_nt: TGTGCCAGCAGTATCAGGGGGCGCGACACTGAAGCTTTCTTT; cdr3_aa: CASSIRGRDTEAFF
d_call: NA; j_call: TRBJ1-3; clone_size: once; v_call: TRBV19; cdr3_nt: TGTGCCAGTAGTACCCGGCAGGGCTACTCTGGAAACACCATATATTTT; cdr3_aa: CASSTRQGYSGNTIYF
d_call: TRBD2; j_call: TRBJ2-7; clone_size: NA; v_call: TRBV9; cdr3_nt: TGTGCCAGCAGCAGGCGGGGGGGCGAGCAGTACTTC; cdr3_aa: CASSRRGGEQYF
d_call: NA; j_call: TRBJ2-7; clone_size: NA; v_call: TRBV27; cdr3_nt: TGTGCCACCGGACAGAACTACGAGCAGTACTTC; cdr3_aa: CATGQNYEQYF
d_call: NA; j_call: TRBJ1-3; clone_size: NA; v_call: TRBV4-3; cdr3_nt: TGCGCCAGCAGCACGGGACACAACTCTGGAAACACCATATATTTT; cdr3_aa: CASSTGHNSGNTIYF
d_call: NA; j_call: TRBJ1-6; clone_size: NA; v_call: TRBV7-9; cdr3_nt: TGTGCCTACCACCCCGCAGGCCCCAATTCACCCCTCCACTTT; cdr3_aa: CAYHPAGPNSPLHF
d_call: NA; j_call: TRBJ1-1; clone_size: NA; v_call: TRBV5-1; cdr3_nt: TGCGCCAGCAGCTTGATGCGAGGGATGCACACTGAAGCTTTCTTT; cdr3_aa: CASSLMRGMHTEAFF
d_call: NA; j_call: TRBJ2-6; clone_size: NA; v_call: TRBV10-3; cdr3_nt: TGTGCCAGCCAAGGGGGGGCCCTCTCTGGGGCCAACGTCCTGACTTTC; cdr3_aa: CASQGGALSGANVLTF
d_call: TRBD1; j_call: TRBJ2-2; clone_size: NA; v_call: TRBV7-6; cdr3_nt: TGTGCCAGCAGCTTACGGACCGATGGGACAGCGAACACCGGGGAGCTGTTTTTT; cdr3_aa: CASSLRTDGTANTGELFF
d_call: TRBD2; j_call: TRBJ2-1; clone_size: NA; v_call: TRBV12-3/TRBV12-4; cdr3_nt: TGTGCCAGCAGTTTAGGGGAGGGGCTTGAGCAGTTCTTC; cdr3_aa: CASSLGEGLEQFF
d_call: NA; j_call: TRBJ2-3; clone_size: NA; v_call: TRBV5-8; cdr3_nt: TGTGCCAGCAGGACAGGAGCGAGCACAGATACGCAGTATTTT; cdr3_aa: CASRTGASTDTQYF
d_call: NA; j_call: TRBJ2-5; clone_size: NA; v_call: TRBV2; cdr3_nt: TGTGCCAGCAGTCTTCAAGAGACCCAGTACTTC; cdr3_aa: CASSLQETQYF
d_call: TRBD1; j_call: TRBJ1-6; clone_size: NA; v_call: TRBV9; cdr3_nt: TGTGCCAGCACCCTAGGTCAACAGGGGGTTTCACCCCTCCACTTT; cdr3_aa: CASTLGQQGVSPLHF
d_call: TRBD1; j_call: TRBJ2-2; clone_size: NA; v_call: TRBV9; cdr3_nt: TGTGCCAGCGGTCAGGGGGCCGCCGGGGAGCTGTTTTTT; cdr3_aa: CASGQGAAGELFF
d_call: TRBD1; j_call: TRBJ1-3; clone_size: NA; v_call: TRBV5-1; cdr3_nt: TGCGCCAGCAGCCAGGGACAGAACTCTGGAAACACCATATATTTT; cdr3_aa: CASSQGQNSGNTIYF
d_call: NA; j_call: TRBJ1-1; clone_size: NA; v_call: TRBV7-7; cdr3_nt: TGTGCCAGCAGCTATCGACCGGGAGATGAAGCTTTCTTT; cdr3_aa: CASSYRPGDEAFF
d_call: TRBD1; j_call: TRBJ1-1; clone_size: NA; v_call: TRBV19; cdr3_nt: TGTGCCAGTGGATGGACAGGGTCCACTGAAGCTTTCTTT; cdr3_aa: CASGWTGSTEAFF
d_call: TRBD2; j_call: TRBJ2-1; clone_size: NA; v_call: TRBV29-1; cdr3_nt: TGCAGCGTGGGGGGAGGGGATCACAATGAGCAGTTCTTC; cdr3_aa: CSVGGGDHNEQFF
d_call: NA; j_call: TRBJ2-7; clone_size: NA; v_call: TRBV5-6; cdr3_nt: TGTGCCAGCAGCCTGTGGAAGGGGGAATCCTCCTACGAGCAGTACTTC; cdr3_aa: CASSLWKGESSYEQYF